The clone carrying this T cell receptor (beta chain) was counted a single time. The target antigen is unknown. A single base separates this from a much larger clone, so it may be a read error. MiXCR, run by TCRdb on the RT-PCR reads, gives a single entry per CDR3 protein. The sample has 550,000 to 650,000 distinct CDR3 sequences; roughly 10% are singletons. This sample is drawn from a study of response to subunit inactivated influenza vaccine. Overall study findings and caveats: T cells newly recruited by each seasonal influenza vaccination are few, the authors suggested.

The sequence derives from a man aged 45 to 65 who received an inactivated influenza vaccine. This material consisted of PBMCs from blood, taken on the day of vaccination.

CDR3 nucleotide sequence: TGTGCCAGCAGCTTTGGAGGGAGGCGTACCGGGAAGCTGTTTTTT. Translation: CASSFGGRRTGKLFF. The chain employs TRBV5-4 and TRBJ2-2, with D possibly TRBD2 on 6 matching bases. Germline V gene data show CDR1 as SGHNT and CDR2 as YYREEE (reference sequence). The length of the CDR3 is 15 residues.